The clone carrying this TCR beta chain showed up many times. Looked up from germline, CDR1 is GTSNPN and CDR2 is SVGIG (reference sequence). The CDR3 spans 14 residues. The junction had 8 bases not matched to a gene; V was cut back by 5 bases and J by 3 bases. The data belong to a study of T cells in Graves' hyperthyroidism and ophthalmopathy. Patients with uncontrolled infections, other autoimmune diseases, pregnancy or lactation were excluded. Amplification of TCR beta CDR3 regions was performed using RNA transcripts as template. During a first-round RT-PCR of the TCR CDR3, the HTBI primer set was used. A single record per CDR3 protein comes from TCRdb applying MiXCR to the multiplex PCR reads. The table records about 520,000 distinct CDR3 sequences, less than 25% of them present only once.

The rearrangement joins TRBV30 to TRBJ1-1; 8 bases match TRBD1. Sequencing was done on a sample of blood. The clonotype was recovered from a man aged 18-30 years with Graves' hyperthyroidism. This CDR3 is CAWLPGTGYTEAFF. The CDR3 coding sequence is TGTGCCTGGCTTCCCGGGACAGGCTACACTGAAGCTTTCTTT. The entire variable domain, with the rest obtained from reference TRBV30 and TRBJ1-1, is as follows: SQTIHQWPATLVQPVGSPLSLECTVEGTSNPNLYWYRQAAGRGLQLLFYSVGIGQISSEVPQNLSASRPQDRQFILSSKKLLLSDSGFYLCAWLPGTGYTEAFFGQGTRLTVV.